The present entry profiles one T cell receptor (beta chain) with its context. Its target is not known. The CDR3 ends on some other residue instead of the conserved phenylalanine or tryptophan, so this is likely a read error. It is unclear where the CDR3 begins or ends on the DNA, so no DNA is shown, and the CDR3 is as TCRdb lists it. The entry originates in a study of CD8+CD57+ T cells in acquired aplastic anemia. Regarding the study as a whole: Patients showed no significant difference from controls in CD8+ Simpson's diversity. Patients and controls had in common fewer than 30 CD8+ CDR3 sequences.

The template for TCR beta VDJ and CDR3 sequence profiling was genomic DNA. Via MiXCR, TCRdb re-called the reads, giving one row per CDR3 protein. Of approximately 250,000 distinct CDR3 sequences in the sample, roughly 82% were seen once. CD8+CD57+ cell expansion, shown by flow cytometry, had occurred in the patients selected for sequencing. Acquired aplastic anemia of severe grade affected all patients. In germline, CDR1 is SEHNR, CDR2 FQNEAQ (reference sequence). The CDR3 region is 13 residues in length, termini included. V and J are TRBV7-9 and TRBJ2-3; the table's D call, TRBD2, has no DNA check behind it. The sample was sorted CD4+, CD8+, or CD8+CD57+ T cells (not recorded which) from PBMCs. This receptor was taken from a human donor with aplastic anemia. The chain's CDR3 is CASGVGRSGRRYY.